The source of this T cell receptor (beta chain) is a study of shared clonotypes between healthy human individuals (TCRdb year 2020). Notes on the research overall: Three men and a couple of women, aged 18 to 49 years, made up the cohort. For each donor, CD4 naive and CD4 memory were each run on three plates, CD8 naive on two plates, and CD8 memory on one plate. To estimate repertoire size and how much clonotype sharing occurs between individuals, the study deeply sequenced the blood TCR repertoires of 4 to 6 healthy adults. Different laboratories and diverse techniques were used to prepare libraries and sequence TCR repertoires, to increase sequencing depth and limit assay-specific biases. Each donor's leukapheresis produced roughly between roughly 0.85 and 9.5 billion PBMCs. Broad study findings and their caveats: Higher generation probabilities were observed for clonotypes shared by all four sorted-subset donors than for non-shared clonotypes. Sampling was restricted to blood, and TCR repertoires in tissue are likely to differ from TCR repertoires in blood. Even with the large sequencing depth, rarefaction of the sorted-subset datasets indicated that sequencing was incomplete. Pairwise subsampling indicated that sequencing depth was expected to affect the degree of clonotype sharing among donors. Across a handful of donors, about 5.2% of naive CD4, roughly 3.5% of naive CD8, 2% to 2.5% of memory CD4, and under 0.45% of memory CD8 clonotypes were shared. Naive subsets generally had larger estimated clonotype richness than memory subsets. The small number of donors limited the genetic and exposure-history diversity represented.

Using the deep immunoSEQ assay, TCR CDR3 regions were amplified from genomic DNA by multiplex PCR. Extracted genomic DNA from each cell subset was distributed evenly across all wells of several immunoSEQ 96-well plates, and each plate was treated as a replicate. For sorted subsets, around 0.2 ug genomic DNA, equal to 30,000 or so T cell genomes, was loaded into each replicate PCR. Purified libraries were measured with a Qubit 3.0 fluorometer, size-checked on a Bioanalyzer 2100, and measured again with the KAPA Library Quantification kit. A separate single-read 150-cycle Illumina NextSeq 550 flow cell was used to sequence each immunoSEQ 96-well plate. The source study handled its data this way. Because the immunoSEQ output held only junctional sequences and lacked quality scores, the filtering could not match the filtering applied to full-length reads. Sequences were annotated with PyIR, a Python wrapper for IgBLAST v1.9, using IMGT germline references to assign V/J genes and CDR3. Reads were filtered out if the reads had weak V/J assignments (E-value above 1e-6), no CDR3, stop codons, out-of-frame junctions, or ambiguous translated residues. V3J clonotypes were defined as sequences sharing an identical inferred V gene, J gene, and CDR3 amino acid sequence. To compute the percentage overlap between repertoires, the number of shared unique clonotypes was divided by the size of the smaller repertoire. Repertoire richness was assessed with RTK rarefaction, the Chao1 estimator, and Recon v2.1 estimates of unobserved clonotypes. For all TCRbeta clonotypes obtained by the gDNA method from a handful of donors, generation probabilities were computed with OLGA. TCRdb's version of the immuneACCESS table is confined to in-frame rearrangements and falls short of the full clone set. An unresolved V gene accounts for under half of the shortfall where checked; the remainder is of unknown origin. V and J calls and clone size come straight from that table; D and trimming were deduced from the DNA. The sample includes 1,100,000 or so clones, with about 80% observed a single time. The ten largest clones take up 0.4% to 0.55% of the sample.

For CDR1 and CDR2, the germline V gene lists MDHEN and SYDVKM. CDR3 length: 15 amino acids, cysteine to phenylalanine. The retained sequence is limited to the CDR3, 45 bases, with the frame set at the first base. V trim: 6 bases; J trim: 3 bases; unmatched bases: 9. With respect to this clone: The clone's antigen remains unknown. No quality values exist for individual bases; no much larger clone is one base distant.

Healthy HIV-negative adults with no recently reported acute infections or vaccinations were included as donors. All donors were Caucasian adults living in Nashville, Tennessee, USA. CD4+ T cells were enriched by magnetic negative selection, after which naive cells were positively selected on CD45RA and the negative fraction was taken as the memory subset. After blood collection by leukapheresis, PBMCs were isolated using Ficoll-Histopaque density gradient centrifugation and then cryopreserved in the vapor phase of liquid nitrogen. Purity and quantity of every magnetically sorted T cell population were checked by analytical flow cytometry. Each sorted fraction had its genomic DNA isolated and then quantified by UV absorbance on a Nanodrop 2000c.

The TCR originated in a man aged 18 to 29 in good health. Some clones in this sample may be carry-over from other donors' samples. Material: memory CD4+ T cells from PBMCs. In the paper's terms, the cell subset or site label means: CD45RA-negative fraction. The V gene is TRBV28 and the J gene is TRBJ2-7; 9 junctional bases match TRBD2. The CDR3 is CASSITSTSGYEQYF. The nucleotides read TGTGCCAGCAGCATAACCTCGACTAGCGGCTACGAGCAGTACTTC.